Listed below are T cell receptor beta chains from one sample, sequenced in a study of T cells after posttransplantation cyclophosphamide. This table comes from immunoSEQ multiplex PCR, and its TCRdb copy is limited to in-frame clones, with some not included. The sample has approximately 2,000 clones; less than 95% are singletons. The sample consisted of naive CD8+ T cells sorted from PBMCs. Source of these receptors: a woman aged 60-75 years in good health, CMV-negative, and a related stem cell transplant donor. CDR3s leave out the opening cysteine and the closing phenylalanine or tryptophan.

14 | TRBV5-1 | ASSLWAGTTNTEAF
14 | TRBV27 | ASSYSTGERYNEQF
14 | TRBV5-5 | ASSLGDRATYNEQF
11 | TRBV5-1 | ASSYGTSNEQF
11 | TRBV19 | ASSNTGGTEAF
15 | TRBV28 | ASSSPRKRDLPTEQY
13 | TRBV28 | ASSSGTVDSYEQY
13 | TRBV5-1 | ASRVAEISYNEQF
13 | TRBV4-1 | ASSPSGTEVHEQY
12 | TRBV10-3 | AISESGRAYGYT
13 | TRBV9 | ASTEGQGVAETQY
12 | TRBV5-1 | ASSLVAGPDTQY
14 | TRBV13 | ASSPRLAGGVGELF
12 | TRBV18 | ASSPPGAPGELF
14 | TRBV27 | ASSSRPTGIHYEQY
12 | TRBV9 | ASSAPEGQETQY
15 | TRBV11-2 | ASSLVVVLAGEETQY
13 | TRBV27 | ASSFRGRSSYEQY
14 | TRBV2 | ASSDGTALSNQPQH
11 | TRBV10-3 | AISETRGNGYT
12 | TRBV7-2 | ASSSGLVSYEQY
13 | TRBV4-1 | ASSYERGQTGELF
13 | TRBV28 | ASSLSRRGWTEAF
13 | TRBV9 | ASSTRDGQGNIQY
11 | TRBV9 | ASSGGGTGELF
11 | TRBV28 | ASSPTRGGELF
12 | TRBV19 | ASQVQGLHQPQH
11 | TRBV28 | ATGTGVSYEQY
12 | TRBV9 | ASSASGATDTQY
12 | TRBV5-6 | ASSFGQGNTEAF
9 | TRBV30 | AWELGNEQY